This T cell receptor (beta chain) was recovered during a study of shared clonotypes between healthy human individuals. The V and J ends lost 5 bases and 0 bases, in that order; junction bases with no gene match: 7. CDR3 length equals 17 residues. Germline loops: CDR1 LNHDA, CDR2 SQIVND (reference sequence). Using immunoSEQ multiplex PCR, the repertoire was profiled, and TCRdb retains in-frame clones only, with some absent. The sample gives a few million clones, 85% to 95% of which show up once; 0.35% to 0.45% is in the top ten. Splitting of CD4+ cells produced CD45RA+ naive and CD45RA-negative memory subsets.

Sample: naive CD4+ T cells from PBMCs. Subset here: CD45RA+ positively selected. The gene calls are TRBV19 and TRBJ1-5; TRBD1 matches 10 bases. The TCR originated in a man aged 18 to 30 in good health. Some clones in this sample may be carry-over from other donors' samples. In DNA, the CDR3 is TGTGCCAGTAGTCCCGGGGGACAGGGGACTAGCAATCAGCCCCAGCATTTT. This sequence encodes CASSPGGQGTSNQPQHF.